The entry that follows covers one TCR beta chain sequence. Measured with immunoSEQ multiplex PCR; TCRdb has only the in-frame clones, and not every one. The sample shows about 33,000 clones, about 87% of them seen only once. The sample is drawn from a study of PD-L1 blockade in urothelial cancer. About the research overall: Previous chemotherapy exposure amounted to 0 to 3 regimens for patients. Samples came from 3 weeks, at the second dose, and 6 weeks into treatment. A median roughly 130,000 T cells were found in blood samples.

Time point meaning: pretreatment peripheral blood. The sequence came from a man aged 55-75 years with urothelial cancer. The sample in question was PBMCs, obtained around atezolizumab (anti-PD-L1) treatment.

CDR3 amino acids: CASSTQGAGYTF. The CDR3 DNA reads TGTGCCAGTAGTACCCAGGGGGCTGGCTACACCTTC. The chain couples TRBV19 to TRBJ1-2, with 8 bases identical to TRBD1. There are 12 residues in the CDR3. V gave up 4 bases and J gave up 7 bases; unmatched junction bases: 2. Germline lookup yields CDR1 LNHDA and CDR2 SQIVND (reference sequence).